Below, one TCR beta chain is given with its context. The antigen remains undetermined. CDR3 length equals 14 residues. V was clipped by 5 bases and J by 11 bases, with 21 bases between them. CDR1 is MNHNS and CDR2 is SASEGT in the germline V gene. Primers for the PCR totalled 60 Vbeta and 13 Jbeta. Profiled with immunoSEQ multiplex PCR; TCRdb holds only in-frame clones, not every one. The sample consists of some 100,000 clones, approximately 80% of them appearing once. The data derive from a study of cytomegalovirus exposure and HLA in healthy donors. Study-wide results and caveats: Earlier analysis yielded a pattern in which most TCR beta V segments were productive about 87% or about 30% of the time. Association of a missense DCLRE1C variant with TCR beta V- and J-gene trimming was reported in a later analysis.

The sequence was obtained from a man in his fifties in good health and CMV-seropositive. Source material: PBMCs. The genes are TRBV6-1 and TRBJ1-1; D perhaps matches TRBD1 (5 bases). The CDR3 protein is CASSFLFGGRGAFF. CDR3 coding DNA: TGTGCCAGCAGTTTCCTGTTTGGGGGGAGAGGGGCTTTCTTT.